The entry below describes one T cell receptor (beta chain). Its target is unknown. The data were obtained in a study of cytomegalovirus exposure and HLA in healthy donors. Study conclusions and caveats: HLA-A and HLA-B allele assignments for most subjects were reportedly predicted accurately using TCR beta sequences. V segments that were indistinguishable, TRBV6-2 and TRBV6-3 among them, were omitted from analysis.

A multiplex PCR was run with 60 Vbeta primers and 13 Jbeta primers. Produced via immunoSEQ multiplex PCR; TCRdb's table is partial and in-frame only. The repertoire consists of roughly 150,000 clones, with 75% occurring once and the leading ten covering about 2.7%. The CDR3 consists of 14 residues. The J segment lost 3 bases and the V segment lost 6 bases, leaving 6 bases of the junction unmatched. CDR1 is SNHLY and CDR2 is FYNNEI in the germline V gene. Specimen: PBMCs. This receptor was obtained from a woman between 45 and 65 years old in good health and CMV-seropositive. This chain links TRBV2 with TRBJ2-7, with 9 bases lining up with TRBD1. The CDR3 bases are TGTGCCAGCAGACAGACAGGGGGGAGCTACGAGCAGTACTTC. This codes for CASRQTGGSYEQYF.